This T cell receptor (beta chain) was captured in a study of OX40 agonist ivuxolimab in advanced cancers. The length of the CDR3 is 13 residues. Germline CDR1 and CDR2: SGHTA and FQGNSA. Trimming stripped 2 bases from V and 6 bases from J, with 8 bases between. Here immunoSEQ multiplex PCR was the method, and the copy in TCRdb shows in-frame clones only, minus some. This table holds some 45,000 clones, approximately 83% found once. The chain couples TRBV7-2 to TRBJ2-1, with D unclear. The sample consisted of CD4+ or CD8+ T cells sorted from blood, taken in a trial of the OX40 agonist ivuxolimab. The TCR comes from an adult with an advanced solid tumor such as melanoma, head and neck, liver or kidney cancer. This CDR3 reads CASSLRMGNEQFF. In nucleotides, the CDR3 is TGTGCCAGCAGCTTAAGGATGGGCAATGAGCAGTTCTTC.